This T cell receptor beta chain is from a study of cytomegalovirus exposure and HLA in healthy donors. Remarks on this clone: What it binds is not known.

Use of 60 Vbeta and 13 Jbeta primers characterized the PCR. Here immunoSEQ multiplex PCR was the method, and the copy in TCRdb shows in-frame clones only, minus some. The data show approximately 100,000 clones, with around 79% seen just once and around 4.5% held by the top ten. The CDR3 has 14 residues. Between the trimmed V and J ends, which lost 1 base and 1 base, there was a span of 7 bases. In germline, CDR1 is LGHNA, CDR2 YNFKEQ. Findings of the study overall: A few chains linked to CMV were shown in vitro to be specific for CMV antigens.

This chain joins TRBV4-2 and TRBJ1-1; D ambiguous. Sequencing was done on a sample of PBMCs. This clonotype was obtained from a woman in her forties in good health and CMV-seronegative. CDR3 nucleotide sequence: TGTGCCAGCAGCCAAGGCGGGGAGAACACTGAAGCTTTCTTT. Its protein product is CASSQGGENTEAFF.